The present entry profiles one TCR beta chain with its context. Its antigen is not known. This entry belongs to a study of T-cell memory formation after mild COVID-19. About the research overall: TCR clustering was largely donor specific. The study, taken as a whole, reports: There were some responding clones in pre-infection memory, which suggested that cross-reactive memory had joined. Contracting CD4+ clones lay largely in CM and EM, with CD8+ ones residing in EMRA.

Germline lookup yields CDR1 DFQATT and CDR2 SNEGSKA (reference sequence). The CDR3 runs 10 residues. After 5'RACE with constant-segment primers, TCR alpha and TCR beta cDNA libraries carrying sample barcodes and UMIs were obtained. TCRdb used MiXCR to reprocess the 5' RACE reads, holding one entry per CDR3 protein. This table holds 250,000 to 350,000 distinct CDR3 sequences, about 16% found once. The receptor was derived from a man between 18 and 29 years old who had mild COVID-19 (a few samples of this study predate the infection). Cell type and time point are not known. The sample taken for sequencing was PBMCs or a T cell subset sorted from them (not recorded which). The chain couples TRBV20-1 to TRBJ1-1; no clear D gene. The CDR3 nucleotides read TGCAAACCGGGGAACACTGAAGCTTTCTTT. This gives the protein CKPGNTEAFF.